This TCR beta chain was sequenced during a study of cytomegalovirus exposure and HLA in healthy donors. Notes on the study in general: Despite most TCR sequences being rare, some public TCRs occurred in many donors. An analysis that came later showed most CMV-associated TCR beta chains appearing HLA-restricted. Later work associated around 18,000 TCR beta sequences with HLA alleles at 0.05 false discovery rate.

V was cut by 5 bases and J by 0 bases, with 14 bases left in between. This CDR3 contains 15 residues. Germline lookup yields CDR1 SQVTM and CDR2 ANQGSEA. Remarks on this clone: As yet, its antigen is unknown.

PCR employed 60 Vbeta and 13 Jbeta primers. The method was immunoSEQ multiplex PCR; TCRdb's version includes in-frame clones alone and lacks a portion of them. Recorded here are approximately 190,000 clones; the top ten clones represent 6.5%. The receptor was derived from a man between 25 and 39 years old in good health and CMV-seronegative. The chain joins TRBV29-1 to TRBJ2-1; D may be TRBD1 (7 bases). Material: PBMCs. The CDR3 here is CSVLSRDSSYNEQFF. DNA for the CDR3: TGCAGCGTTTTGTCGCGGGACAGCTCCTACAATGAGCAGTTCTTC.